This T cell receptor beta chain originates from a study of cytomegalovirus exposure and HLA in healthy donors. Broader study findings: When analyzed later, the rates of TCR association showed variation by HLA locus, with DRB1 the most and HLA-C the fewest.

The donors, nominally healthy at sampling, likely had unrecorded immune exposures. Of note for this clone: Its antigen is unidentified.

PCR amplification relied on 60 Vbeta primers (plus 13 Jbeta primers). This table comes from immunoSEQ multiplex PCR, and its TCRdb copy is limited to in-frame clones, with some not included. The sample holds under 200,000 clones; roughly 80% are singletons and the top ten take 7.5% to 9.5%. V dropped 3 bases and J dropped 2 bases, with 4 bases sitting between them. CDR3 size: 12 residues. Germline-derived CDR1 and CDR2 are MDHEN and SYDVKM. The source material was PBMCs. The chain couples TRBV28 to TRBJ1-2; the D is unclear. This TCR derives from a male donor in good health and CMV-seropositive. CDR3 sequence: CASSFQNYGYTF. Here the CDR3 DNA reads TGTGCCAGCAGTTTTCAGAACTATGGCTACACCTTC.